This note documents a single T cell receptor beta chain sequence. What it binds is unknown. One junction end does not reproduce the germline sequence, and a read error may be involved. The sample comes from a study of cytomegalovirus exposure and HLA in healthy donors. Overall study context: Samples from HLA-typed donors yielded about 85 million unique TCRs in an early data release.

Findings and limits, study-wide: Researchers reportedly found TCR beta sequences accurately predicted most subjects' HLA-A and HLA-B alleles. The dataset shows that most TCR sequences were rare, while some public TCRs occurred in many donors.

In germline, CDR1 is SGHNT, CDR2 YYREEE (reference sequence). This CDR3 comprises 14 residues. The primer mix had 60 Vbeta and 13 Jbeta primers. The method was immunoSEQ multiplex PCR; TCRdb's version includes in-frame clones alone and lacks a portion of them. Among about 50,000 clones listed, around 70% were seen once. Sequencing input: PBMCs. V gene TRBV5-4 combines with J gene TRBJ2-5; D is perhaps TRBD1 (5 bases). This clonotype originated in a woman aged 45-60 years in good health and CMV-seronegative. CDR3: CASSLAGNQETQYF. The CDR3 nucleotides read TGTGCCAGCAGTTTGGCAGGGAACCAAGAGACCCAGTACTTC. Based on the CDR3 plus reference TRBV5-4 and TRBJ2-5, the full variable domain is ETGVTQSPTHLIKTRGQQVTLRCSSQSGHNTVSWYQQALGQGPQFIFQYYREEENGRGNFPPRFSGLQFPNYSSELNVNALELDDSALYLCASSLAGNQETQYFGPGTRLLVL.